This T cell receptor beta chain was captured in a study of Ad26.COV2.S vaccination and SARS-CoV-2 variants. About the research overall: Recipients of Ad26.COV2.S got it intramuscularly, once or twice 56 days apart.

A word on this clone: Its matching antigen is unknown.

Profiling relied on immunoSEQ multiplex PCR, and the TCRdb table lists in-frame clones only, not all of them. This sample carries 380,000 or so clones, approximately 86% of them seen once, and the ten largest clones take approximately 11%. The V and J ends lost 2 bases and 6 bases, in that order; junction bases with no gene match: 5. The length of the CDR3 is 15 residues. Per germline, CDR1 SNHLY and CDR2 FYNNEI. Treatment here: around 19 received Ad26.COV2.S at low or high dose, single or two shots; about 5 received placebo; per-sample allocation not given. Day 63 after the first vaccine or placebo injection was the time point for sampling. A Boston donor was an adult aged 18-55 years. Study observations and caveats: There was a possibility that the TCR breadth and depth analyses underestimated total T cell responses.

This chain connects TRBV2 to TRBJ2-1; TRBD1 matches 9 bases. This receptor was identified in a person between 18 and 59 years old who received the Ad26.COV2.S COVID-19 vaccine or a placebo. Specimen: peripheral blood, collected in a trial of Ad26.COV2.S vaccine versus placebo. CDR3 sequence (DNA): TGTGCCAGCAGTGAACCCGGGACAGGGTTCAATGAGCAGTTCTTC. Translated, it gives CASSEPGTGFNEQFF. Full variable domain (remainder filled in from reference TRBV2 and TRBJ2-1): EPEVTQTPSHQVTQMGQEVILRCVPISNHLYFYWYRQILGQKVEFLVSFYNNEISEKSEIFDDQFSVERPDGSNFTLKIRSTKLEDSAMYFCASSEPGTGFNEQFFGPGTRLTVL.